The present entry profiles one TCR beta chain with its context. As yet, its antigen is unknown. Unmatched junction bases numbered 3, after V lost 2 bases and J lost 5 bases. Looked up from germline, CDR1 is SGHTA and CDR2 is FQGNSA. This CDR3 has 14 residues. These data belong to a study of cytomegalovirus exposure and HLA in healthy donors. Whole-study results and caveats: Reports credit the classifier with highly specific, highly sensitive diagnosis of cytomegalovirus status.

Libraries were prepared by immunoSEQ multiplex PCR; TCRdb keeps only in-frame clonotypes and omits some of them. The sample holds about 160,000 clones, less than 90% seen once. This sequence was found in a woman aged 18-29 years in good health and CMV-seronegative. Sequenced material: PBMCs. The rearrangement uses TRBV7-2 and TRBJ1-5; 7 bases map to TRBD1. CDR3 residues: CASSLTGVDQPQHF. In nucleotides, the CDR3 is TGTGCCAGCAGCTTAACAGGGGTGGATCAGCCCCAGCATTTT.